The 2 T cell receptor beta chains below all came from one sample that was sequenced in a study of graft-versus-host responses after intestinal transplantation. Sequenced by immunoSEQ multiplex PCR; TCRdb stores in-frame clones only, minus some. The table lists roughly 130,000 clones, around nine tenths of them singletons, with about 0.19% in the top ten. Their recognized antigens are unknown. The specimen comprised unstimulated CD4+ T cells sorted from spleen or lymph node cells, sampled before intestinal transplant. The receptor set was obtained from a human donor who received an intestinal transplant.

The rearrangement uses TRBV4-1 and TRBJ2-2; 9 bases line up with TRBD2. The V and J ends lost 0 bases and 4 bases, in that order; junction bases with no gene match: 3. Germline V gives CDR1 MGHRA, CDR2 YSYEKL. This CDR3 region has 16 residues. CDR3 region: CASSQEGLAVTGELFF. CDR3 DNA sequence: TGCGCCAGCAGCCAAGAGGGACTAGCTGTCACCGGGGAGCTGTTTTTT.

The chain employs TRBV28 and TRBJ2-7, with TRBD2 identical over 10 bases. Germline-derived CDR1 and CDR2 are MDHEN and SYDVKM. Trimming at V came to 5 bases and at J to 3 bases, leaving 7 bases not matched to a gene. The CDR3 spans 15 residues. CDR3 amino acids: CASSHSWTSGYEQYF. The CDR3 coding sequence is TGTGCCAGCAGTCATTCCTGGACTAGCGGCTACGAGCAGTACTTC. The full variable domain, in which reference TRBV28 and TRBJ2-7 provide the parts outside the CDR3, is DVKVTQSSRYLVKRTGEKVFLECVQDMDHENMFWYRQDPGLGLRLIYFSYDVKMKEKGDIPEGYSVSREKKERFSLILESASTNQTSMYLCASSHSWTSGYEQYFGPGTRLTVT.